One and the same sample provided the 6 T cell receptor beta chains below, sequenced in a study of OX40 agonist ivuxolimab in advanced cancers. Data came from immunoSEQ multiplex PCR; TCRdb stores just in-frame clones and leaves some out. The sample carries fewer than 90,000 clones, approximately 86% recorded once. The material sequenced was CD4+ or CD8+ T cells sorted from blood, taken in a trial of the OX40 agonist ivuxolimab. The source of these receptors is an adult with an advanced solid tumor such as melanoma, head and neck, liver or kidney cancer.

V usage is TRBV30 and J usage is TRBJ2-2; no reliable D call. This CDR3 is 12 amino acids long. Trimming took off 0 bases at V and 3 bases at J, with 2 bases between the two ends. The germline CDR1 and CDR2 sequences are GTSNPN and SVGIG (reference sequence). This CDR3 reads CAWSVDTGELFF. CDR3 bases: TGTGCCTGGAGTGTAGACACCGGGGAGCTGTTTTTT.

In its sample, this clone was seen a few times. This chain connects TRBV30 to TRBJ1-5; D is ambiguous. The CDR3 is 14 amino acids. CDR1 and CDR2 from the germline V gene are GTSNPN and SVGIG (reference sequence). V lost 2 bases and J 2 bases, leaving 10 bases between the germline ends. The CDR3 region has the DNA TGTGCCTGGAGTCAAGGTTTGGGCAATCAGCCCCAGCATTTT. Its translation: CAWSQGLGNQPQHF.

The chain couples TRBV6-1 to TRBJ2-7; D not certain. The V gene's germline CDR1 is MNHNS and CDR2 SASEGT. The CDR3 extends over 13 amino acids. V gave up 2 bases and J gave up 3 bases, with 8 bases separating them. CDR3 DNA sequence: TGTGCCAGCAGTGAATTAGGGTTCTACGAGCAGTACTTC. The encoded protein is CASSELGFYEQYF.

V gene TRBV2 combines with J gene TRBJ1-4; D not resolved. Trimming shortened V by 8 bases and J by 4 bases, and 20 bases separated the two germline ends. The germline V gene encodes CDR1 SNHLY and CDR2 FYNNEI. This CDR3 spans 16 amino acids. The CDR3 DNA sequence: TGTGCCAGCTTGAGAATGCAGAGCGGGAATAATGAAAAACTGTTTTTT. Translation: CASLRMQSGNNEKLFF.

CDR3 sequence: CASSLFSPGVGQPQHF. The CDR3 nucleotides read TGTGCCAGCAGCTTATTCAGCCCTGGCGTAGGTCAGCCCCAGCATTTT. J is TRBJ1-5 and V is TRBV7-8, with D unclear. Germline V gene data show CDR1 as SGHVS and CDR2 as FQNEAQ. V lost 2 bases and J 6 bases, leaving 17 bases between the germline ends. CDR3 length: 16 amino acids.

The chain uses TRBV25-1 and TRBJ2-3; 9 bases are a match to TRBD2. This CDR3 region has 16 residues. CDR1 and CDR2 from the germline V gene are MGHDK and SYGVNS. V was clipped by 3 bases and J by 5 bases; unmatched bases: 9. CDR3 nucleotides: TGTGCCAGCAGTGAGGGAGGAGCGGGAGGAGGAGATACGCAGTATTTT. Protein sequence: CASSEGGAGGGDTQYF. Full variable domain (remainder filled in from reference TRBV25-1 and TRBJ2-3): EADIYQTPRYLVIGTGKKITLECSQTMGHDKMYWYQQDPGMELHLIHYSYGVNSTEKGDLSSESTVSRIRTEHFPLTLESARPSHTSQYLCASSEGGAGGGDTQYFGPGTRLTVL.